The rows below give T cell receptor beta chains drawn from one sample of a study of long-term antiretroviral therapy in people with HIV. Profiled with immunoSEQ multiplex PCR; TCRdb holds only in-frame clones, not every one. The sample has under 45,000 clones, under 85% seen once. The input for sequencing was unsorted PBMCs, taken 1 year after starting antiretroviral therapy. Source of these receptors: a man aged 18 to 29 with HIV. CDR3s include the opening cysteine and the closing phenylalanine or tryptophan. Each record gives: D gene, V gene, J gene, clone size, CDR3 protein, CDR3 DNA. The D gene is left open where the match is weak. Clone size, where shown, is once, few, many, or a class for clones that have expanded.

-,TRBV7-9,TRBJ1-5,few,CASSLVGNSNQPQHF,TGTGCCAGCAGCTTAGTGGGGAACAGCAATCAGCCCCAGCATTTT
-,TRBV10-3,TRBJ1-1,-,CAISGPVTSTEAFF,TGTGCCATCTCTGGGCCTGTTACATCGACTGAAGCTTTCTTT
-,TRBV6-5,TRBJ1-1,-,CASSSSGTANTEAFF,TGTGCCAGCAGTTCCTCCGGGACCGCGAACACTGAAGCTTTCTTT
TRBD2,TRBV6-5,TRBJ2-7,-,CASSYSTGGRAYEQYF,TGTGCCAGCAGTTACTCGACGGGCGGGAGGGCCTACGAGCAGTACTTC
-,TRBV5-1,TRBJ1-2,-,CASSLALDANPVYTF,TGCGCCAGCAGCTTGGCCCTGGATGCGAACCCGGTCTACACCTTC
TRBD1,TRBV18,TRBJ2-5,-,CASSPLAFEGQGETQYF,TGTGCCAGCTCACCACTCGCTTTCGAGGGACAGGGTGAGACCCAGTACTTC
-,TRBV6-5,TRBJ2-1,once,CASSYSPGASVSEQFF,TGTGCCAGCAGTTACTCCCCAGGGGCCAGCGTAAGTGAGCAGTTCTTC
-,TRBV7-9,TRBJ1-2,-,CASSPYLGLSYGYTF,TGTGCCAGCAGCCCGTATCTAGGACTTTCCTATGGCTACACCTTC
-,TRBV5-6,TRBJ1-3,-,CASSLASGMAGNTIYF,TGTGCCAGCAGCTTGGCCTCAGGTATGGCTGGAAACACCATATATTTT
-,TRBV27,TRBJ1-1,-,CASSFSGRGTEAFF,TGTGCCAGCAGTTTTTCGGGCCGAGGGACTGAAGCTTTCTTT
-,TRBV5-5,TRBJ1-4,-,CASSQIGQSTRYATNEKLFF,TGTGCCAGCAGCCAGATTGGACAGTCAACCCGATATGCAACTAATGAAAAACTGTTTTTT
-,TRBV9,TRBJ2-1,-,CASSADPENNEQFF,TGTGCCAGCAGCGCCGACCCGGAAAACAATGAGCAGTTCTTC
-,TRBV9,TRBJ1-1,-,CASSVGSGLNTEAFF,TGTGCCAGCAGCGTAGGTTCGGGACTGAACACTGAAGCTTTCTTT
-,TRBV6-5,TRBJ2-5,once,CASREQGRQTQYF,TGTGCCAGCAGGGAACAGGGTAGGCAGACCCAGTACTTC
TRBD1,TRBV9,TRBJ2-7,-,CASSADPGTAYEQYF,TGTGCCAGCAGCGCCGACCCCGGGACAGCCTACGAGCAGTACTTC
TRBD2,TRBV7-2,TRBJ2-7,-,CASSWLAGTYEQYF,TGTGCCAGCAGCTGGCTAGCGGGAACCTACGAGCAGTACTTC
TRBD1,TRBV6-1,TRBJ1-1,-,CASLPRDSHSTEAFF,TGTGCCAGCTTACCCCGGGACAGTCATTCCACTGAAGCTTTCTTT
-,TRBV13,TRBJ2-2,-,CAKGPILTGELFF,TGTGCCAAGGGACCGATTTTAACCGGGGAGCTGTTTTTT
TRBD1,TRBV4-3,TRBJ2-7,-,CASSQRTGPTYEQYF,TGCGCCAGCAGCCAAAGGACAGGGCCCACCTACGAGCAGTACTTC
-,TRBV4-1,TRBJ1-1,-,CASRDLHGKNTEAFF,TGCGCCAGCAGGGACCTTCACGGAAAGAACACTGAAGCTTTCTTT
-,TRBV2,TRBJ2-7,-,CASSFDRRLSYEQYF,TGTGCCAGCAGTTTTGACAGGCGACTCTCCTACGAGCAGTACTTC
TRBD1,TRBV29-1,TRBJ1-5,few,CSVEEGTGLDQPQHF,TGCAGCGTTGAAGAGGGGACAGGGCTGGATCAGCCCCAGCATTTT
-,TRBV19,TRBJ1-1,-,CASSIPLLGENTEAFF,TGTGCCAGTAGTATTCCTCTGCTAGGTGAGAACACTGAAGCTTTCTTT
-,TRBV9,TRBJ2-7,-,CASSAGTPFWEQYF,TGTGCCAGCAGCGCCGGGACACCTTTTTGGGAGCAGTACTTC
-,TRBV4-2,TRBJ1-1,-,CASSQEYRVYTEAFF,TGTGCCAGCAGCCAAGAGTACAGGGTTTACACTGAAGCTTTCTTT
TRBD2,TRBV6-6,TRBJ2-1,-,CASSYVRGETHEQFF,TGTGCCAGCAGTTACGTGCGGGGGGAGACGCATGAGCAGTTCTTC
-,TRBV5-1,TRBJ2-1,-,CASTTSKSSYNEQFF,TGCGCCAGCACCACTAGCAAGAGCTCCTACAATGAGCAGTTCTTC
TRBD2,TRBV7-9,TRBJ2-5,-,CASSHSGEGTQYF,TGTGCCAGCAGCCATTCCGGGGAGGGGACCCAGTACTTC
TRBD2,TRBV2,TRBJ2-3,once,CASRPSGTSTDTQYF,TGTGCCAGCAGACCTAGCGGAACTAGCACAGATACGCAGTATTTT
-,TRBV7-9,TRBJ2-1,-,CASSLGRGSSYNEQFF,TGTGCCAGCAGCTTAGGCCGGGGGAGCTCCTACAATGAGCAGTTCTTC
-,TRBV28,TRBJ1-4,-,CASSPSVENEKLFF,TGTGCCAGCAGTCCCTCCGTCGAAAACGAAAAACTGTTTTTT
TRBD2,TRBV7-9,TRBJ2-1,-,CASSPGLAATYNEQFF,TGTGCCAGCAGCCCCGGACTAGCAGCAACCTACAATGAGCAGTTCTTC
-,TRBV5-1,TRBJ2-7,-,CASSVGGTASNEQYF,TGCGCCAGCAGCGTCGGGGGGACAGCGTCGAACGAGCAGTACTTC
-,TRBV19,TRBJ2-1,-,CASSMVEAYNEQFF,TGTGCCAGTAGTATGGTGGAGGCCTACAATGAGCAGTTCTTC
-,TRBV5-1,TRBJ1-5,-,CASSLGRLESNQPQHF,TGCGCCAGCAGCTTGGGTAGGCTCGAGAGCAATCAGCCCCAGCATTTT
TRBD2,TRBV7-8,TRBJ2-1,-,CASSWRLARHNEQFF,TGTGCCAGCAGCTGGAGACTAGCGCGACACAATGAGCAGTTCTTC
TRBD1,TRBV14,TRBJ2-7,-,CASRGDREYEQYF,TGTGCCAGCAGGGGGGACAGAGAATACGAGCAGTACTTC
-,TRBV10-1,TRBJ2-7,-,CASSESGYEQYF,TGCGCCAGCAGTGAGTCTGGTTACGAGCAGTACTTC
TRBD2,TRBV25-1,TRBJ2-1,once,CASRTSGAYNEQFF,TGTGCCAGCAGAACTAGCGGGGCCTACAATGAGCAGTTCTTC
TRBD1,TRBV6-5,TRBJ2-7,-,CASSTGASRHEQYF,TGTGCCAGTTCGACAGGGGCGTCTCGGCACGAGCAGTACTTC
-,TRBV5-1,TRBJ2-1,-,CASSLGARSSYNEQFF,TGCGCCAGCAGCTTGGGGGCGAGGAGCTCCTACAATGAGCAGTTCTTC
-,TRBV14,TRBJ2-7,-,CASSQDLYEQYF,TGTGCCAGCAGCCAAGATCTCTACGAGCAGTACTTC
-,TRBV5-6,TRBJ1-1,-,CASSLTGLGTEAFF,TGTGCCAGCAGCTTGACAGGCCTGGGCACTGAAGCTTTCTTT
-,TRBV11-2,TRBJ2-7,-,CASSLKYRTVHSYEQYF,TGTGCCAGCAGCTTAAAGTACCGTACTGTTCACTCCTACGAGCAGTACTTC
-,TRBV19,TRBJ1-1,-,CASSLTVNTEAFF,TGTGCCAGTAGTTTGACAGTGAACACTGAAGCTTTCTTT
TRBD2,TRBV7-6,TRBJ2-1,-,CASSASGGRDEQFF,TGTGCCAGCAGCGCCAGCGGGGGCAGGGATGAGCAGTTCTTC
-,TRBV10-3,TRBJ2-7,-,CAISEIQGYEQYF,TGTGCCATCAGTGAAATACAGGGTTACGAGCAGTACTTC
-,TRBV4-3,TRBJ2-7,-,CASSLEADRSSYEQYF,TGCGCCAGCAGCCTAGAGGCGGACAGATCCTCCTACGAGCAGTACTTC
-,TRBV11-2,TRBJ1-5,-,CASSLETGANQPQHF,TGTGCCAGCAGCTTAGAGACAGGTGCGAATCAGCCCCAGCATTTT
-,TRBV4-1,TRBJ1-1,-,CASSQDRGVPEAFF,TGCGCCAGCAGCCAAGATCGGGGGGTCCCTGAAGCTTTCTTT
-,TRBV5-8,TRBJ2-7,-,CASSLPNIYEQYF,TGTGCCAGCAGCTTGCCAAATATCTACGAGCAGTACTTC
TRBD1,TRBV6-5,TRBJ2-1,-,CASSYDQGQTNEQFF,TGTGCCAGCAGTTACGATCAGGGACAGACAAATGAGCAGTTCTTC
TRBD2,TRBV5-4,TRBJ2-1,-,CASSPGLAGDYNEQFF,TGTGCCAGCAGCCCCGGACTAGCGGGGGACTACAATGAGCAGTTCTTC
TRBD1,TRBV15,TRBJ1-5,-,CATSRDEEQGARQPQHF,TGTGCCACCAGCAGAGATGAGGAACAGGGGGCAAGGCAGCCCCAGCATTTT
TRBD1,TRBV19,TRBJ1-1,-,CATRKGGNTEAFF,TGTGCCACTAGGAAAGGGGGCAACACTGAAGCTTTCTTT
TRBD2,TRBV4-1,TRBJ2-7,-,CASSHNSGSNHEQYF,TGCGCCAGCAGCCATAATAGCGGGAGCAATCACGAGCAGTACTTC
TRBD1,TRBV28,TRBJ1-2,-,CASSFRTGDFYGYTF,TGTGCCAGCAGCTTCAGGACAGGGGACTTCTATGGCTACACCTTC
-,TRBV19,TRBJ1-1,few,CASKVNTEAFF,TGTGCCAGTAAAGTGAACACTGAAGCTTTCTTT
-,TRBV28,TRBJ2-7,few,CASSFGYEQYF,TGTGCCAGCAGTTTCGGGTACGAGCAGTACTTC